The present TCR beta chain was sequenced within a study of technical replicates of blood from a few donors (dated by TCRdb to 2016 to 2017). The CDR3 starts with the cysteine, ends with the phenylalanine, and has 14 residues. The retained sequence is limited to the CDR3, 42 bases, with the frame set at the first base. V and J lose 6 bases and 1 base, and a span of 13 bases separates them. CDR1 and CDR2 are drawn from the germline V gene (reference sequence): SEHNR, FQNEAQ. As concerns this clone: The clone's antigen remains unknown. No much larger clonotype is one base removed from it; base qualities were not supplied.

Library preparation employed the immunoSEQ multiplex PCR assay. Sourced from immuneACCESS, this table was stored by TCRdb with only in-frame sequences that have V and J called. A share of the clones is absent; for the studies checked, an unresolved V gene accounts for under half, and the remainder has no known explanation. This sample comprises tens of thousands of clones, around 97% of them detected only once. The ten largest account for more than 0.15% of the sample. The receptor's source is a human donor in good health. This sequence uses TRBV7-9 and TRBJ2-7; tentative D gene TRBD1, with 5 bases matching. The sample comprised T cells isolated from PBMCs. CDR3 loop: CASRKDTGSYEQYF. The DNA sequence follows: TGTGCCAGCAGGAAGGACACAGGATCCTACGAGCAGTACTTC.